A single sample is the source of the 8 T cell receptor beta chains below, sequenced in a study of patients and donors after allogeneic stem cell transplantation. TCRdb used MiXCR to reprocess the RT-PCR reads, holding one entry per CDR3 protein. The repertoire holds about 89,000 distinct CDR3 sequences, with roughly 48% as singletons. Specimen: blood, either unsorted or a sorted T cell fraction (not recorded which). These receptor sequences come from a human donor who was either an allogeneic HSCT recipient or a stem cell or donor lymphocyte infusion donor (not recorded which). It is not recorded whose cells these are; they may come from a transplant donor.

Only a few counts were recorded for this clonotype. The chain combines TRBV3-1 with TRBJ1-1; no reliable D call. The CDR3 runs 15 residues. The V and J ends lost 2 bases and 6 bases respectively, with 16 bases between them. Looked up from germline, CDR1 is LGHDT and CDR2 is YNNKEL (reference sequence). The CDR3 loop reads CASSQRAKTAPEAFF. CDR3 in DNA: TGTGCCAGCAGCCAACGGGCGAAGACGGCCCCTGAAGCTTTCTTT.

The V and J genes are TRBV28 and TRBJ1-6; 7 bases line up with TRBD1. J lost 10 bases, V lost 6 bases, and 9 bases had no gene match. Germline assignment: CDR1 MDHEN and CDR2 SYDVKM. CDR3 length: 14 residues. The CDR3 spells CASSAGTVVSPLHF. CDR3 sequence (DNA): TGTGCCAGCAGCGCCGGGACAGTTGTATCACCCCTCCACTTT.

The V gene is TRBV20-1, the J gene TRBJ1-2, with a weak D call TRBD1 (6 bases). CDR1 is DFQATT, CDR2 SNEGSKA, per germline (reference sequence). The CDR3 has 13 residues. Trimming removed 5 bases from V and 6 bases from J, with 16 bases in between. CDR3 residues: CSALVRDNNGYTF. The CDR3 coding sequence is TGCAGTGCTTTAGTCCGGGACAATAATGGCTACACCTTC.

This clonotype was counted between two and nine times. The rearrangement uses TRBV28 and TRBJ1-5, with 8 bases aligning to TRBD1. J lost 0 bases, V lost 6 bases, and 16 bases had no gene match. The germline CDR1 and CDR2 sequences are MDHEN and SYDVKM. The CDR3 spans 19 residues. The CDR3 DNA sequence: TGTGCCAGCAGCCCTTCCGACAGGGGCTCCTGGTATAGCAATCAGCCCCAGCATTTT. Translating it yields CASSPSDRGSWYSNQPQHF.

J is TRBJ2-4 and V is TRBV7-2; no clear D gene. CDR3 length: 17 residues. V was pared by 1 base and J by 1 base, with 14 bases between. The germline CDR1 and CDR2 sequences are SGHTA and FQGNSA. For the CDR3, the DNA is TGTGCCAGCAGCTTAGGAATAGGGCAGGTTGCCAAAAACATTCAGTACTTC. It is translated as CASSLGIGQVAKNIQYF.

In DNA, the CDR3 is TGCAGTGCTATCAGGGATCGTGTCGGTGAAGCTTTCTTT. Its protein product is CSAIRDRVGEAFF. V and J are TRBV20-1 and TRBJ1-1; weak D call: TRBD1 (5 bases). Germline V CDR1 and CDR2: DFQATT, SNEGSKA (reference sequence). There are 13 residues in the CDR3. Trimming pared 4 bases from V and 7 bases from J, leaving 16 bases between.

The V and J genes are TRBV14 and TRBJ2-3; 8 bases agree with TRBD1. The CDR3 consists of 16 residues. CDR1 is SGHDN and CDR2 is FVKESK in the germline V gene. The junction had 7 bases not matched to a gene; V was cut back by 0 bases and J by 5 bases. The CDR3 DNA reads TGTGCCAGCAGCCAAGATCGAGGGACAGGCAAAGATACGCAGTATTTT. Encoded protein: CASSQDRGTGKDTQYF.

This clonotype was seen a few times. The chain uses TRBV7-9 and TRBJ1-2; 8 bases map to TRBD1. V shed 0 bases and J 2 bases; nucleotides not matched to a gene: 2. This CDR3 has 15 amino acids. Germline lookup yields CDR1 SEHNR and CDR2 FQNEAQ (reference sequence). The CDR3 is CASSLAGQGNYGYTF. Written as DNA, the CDR3 is TGTGCCAGCAGCTTAGCCGGACAGGGAAACTATGGCTACACCTTC.